The 29 T cell receptor beta chains below all came from one sample that was sequenced in a study of blood T cell repertoires in COVID-19. The protocol was immunoSEQ multiplex PCR, while the TCRdb copy is restricted to in-frame clones and leaves out a portion. The sample has 150,000 to 200,000 clones; more than 60% are singletons. The sequencing sample was made of peripheral blood. These receptors were collected from a man aged 70-80 years with acute or convalescent COVID-19.

This chain joins TRBV6-5 and TRBJ1-1; 9 positions match TRBD1. CDR1 is MNHEY, CDR2 SVGAGI, per germline. The CDR3 runs 14 residues. V shed 6 bases, J shed 8 bases, and the junction held 10 bases outside the gene matches. CDR3 loop: CASRQDRGSLEAFF. The DNA for the CDR3 is TGTGCCAGCAGACAGGACAGGGGTTCATTGGAAGCTTTCTTT.

This rearrangement joins TRBV29-1 to TRBJ1-2, with D perhaps TRBD1 (6 bases). Germline V gene data show CDR1 as SQVTM and CDR2 as ANQGSEA. Trimming took off 3 bases at V and 4 bases at J, with 15 bases between the two ends. The CDR3 loop spans 14 amino acids. The CDR3 DNA sequence: TGCAGCGTTGAGGAGACAGGACGCGGCTATGGCTACACCTTC. As protein: CSVEETGRGYGYTF. The full variable domain, its missing parts supplied by reference TRBV29-1 and TRBJ1-2, is SAVISQKPSRDICQRGTSLTIQCQVDSQVTMMFWYRQQPGQSLTLIATANQGSEATYESGFVIDKFPISRPNLTFSTLTVSNMSPEDSSIYLCSVEETGRGYGYTFGSGTRLTVV.

The chain joins TRBV7-9 to TRBJ2-1, with D possibly matching TRBD2 (5 bases). The CDR3 extends over 13 amino acids. V dropped 5 bases and J dropped 5 bases, with 10 bases sitting between them. Germline lookup yields CDR1 SEHNR and CDR2 FQNEAQ (reference sequence). CDR3 in DNA: TGTGCCAGCAGCCTGAAAGCGGACAATGAGCAGTTCTTC. Protein sequence: CASSLKADNEQFF.

This chain connects TRBV6-5 to TRBJ1-3; 8 bases match TRBD1. Germline V gives CDR1 MNHEY, CDR2 SVGAGI. V lost 5 bases to trimming and J lost 6 bases; unmatched junction nucleotides: 6. The CDR3 is 14 residues long. The CDR3 nucleotides read TGTGCCAGCAGTCGGACAGGGAGAGAAAACACCATATATTTT. Translation: CASSRTGRENTIYF.

V and J are TRBV11-3 and TRBJ1-4, with D tentatively TRBD1 (6 bases). Trimming stripped 4 bases from V and 6 bases from J, with 9 bases between. CDR3 length: 13 amino acids. Germline CDR1 SGHNT, CDR2 YENEEA. The CDR3 coding sequence is TGTGCCAGCAGCTCCGGACAGTATGAAAAACTGTTTTTT. As protein: CASSSGQYEKLFF. Looking up the rest from reference TRBV11-3 and TRBJ1-4 gives the full variable domain: EAGVVQSPRYKIIEKKQPVAFWCNPISGHNTLYWYLQNLGQGPELLIRYENEEAVDDSQLPKDRFSAERLKGVDSTLKIQPAELGDSAVYLCASSSGQYEKLFFGSGTQLSVL.

The chain is built from TRBV3-1 (or the pseudogene TRBV3-2) and TRBJ1-2, with no clear D. Trimming shortened V by 2 bases and J by 8 bases, and 9 bases separated the two germline ends. CDR1 and CDR2 (germline): LGHDT, YNNKEL (reference sequence). This CDR3 region has 12 residues. The CDR3 coding sequence is TGTGCCAGCAGCCAATCCCCCGAGGGCTACACCTTC. This gives the protein CASSQSPEGYTF.

The rearrangement links TRBV19 to TRBJ1-5; D is perhaps TRBD1 (5 bases). V was cut by 4 bases and J by 4 bases, with 14 bases left in between. The CDR3 is 15 residues long. Germline loops: CDR1 LNHDA, CDR2 SQIVND (reference sequence). The CDR3 loop is CASSRTARENQPQHF. In DNA, the CDR3 is TGTGCCAGTAGTAGAACGGCCAGGGAAAATCAGCCCCAGCATTTT.

The chain links TRBV27 to TRBJ2-5; 7 nucleotides align to TRBD1. The CDR3 spans 13 residues. The V gene end was trimmed by 6 bases and the J gene end by 3 bases; junction bases not matched to a gene: 4. Germline values: CDR1 MNHEY, CDR2 SMNVEV (reference sequence). The CDR3 coding sequence is TGTGCCAGCAGCCAAGACAGGGAAGAGACCCAGTACTTC. As protein: CASSQDREETQYF.

The V and J genes are TRBV24-1 and TRBJ2-3, with D tentatively TRBD1 (5 bases). Between the trimmed V and J ends, which lost 3 bases and 0 bases, there was a span of 9 bases. Germline CDR1 reads KGHDR; CDR2 reads SFDVKD. The CDR3 loop spans 15 amino acids. The chain's CDR3 is CATSDRRQSTDTQYF. The CDR3 region has the DNA TGTGCCACCAGTGATCGTAGACAGAGCACAGATACGCAGTATTTT.

The chain carries TRBV12-3 or TRBV12-4 and TRBJ2-7; tentatively, D is TRBD1 (6 bases). This CDR3 region has 12 residues. V was cut by 6 bases and J by 6 bases, with 12 bases left in between. DNA for the CDR3: TGTGCCAGCAGCCCCACAGGGATCGAGCAGTACTTC. Protein sequence: CASSPTGIEQYF.

This sequence joins TRBV6-4 and TRBJ2-2, with TRBD1 as a possible D gene (6 bases). The CDR3 contains 14 residues. V was pared by 5 bases and J by 7 bases, with 14 bases between. Per the germline V gene, CDR1 is MRHNA and CDR2 is SNTAGT. CDR3: CASSPQGSNGELFF. CDR3 bases: TGTGCCAGCAGTCCACAGGGATCGAACGGGGAGCTGTTTTTT.

This clone appeared once. The genes are TRBV7-6 and TRBJ1-1; 12 positions match TRBD1. The CDR3 consists of 15 residues. Trimming cost V 5 bases and J 8 bases; bases outside gene matches: 9. Germline CDR1 is SGHVS and CDR2 is FNYEAQ. CDR3 loop: CASSDRPGQGAEAFF. CDR3 in DNA: TGTGCCAGCAGCGATCGACCGGGACAGGGGGCCGAAGCTTTCTTT.

The V call is TRBV15, the J call TRBJ2-2, with 7 bases identical to TRBD2. V shed 3 bases and J 7 bases; nucleotides not matched to a gene: 17. This CDR3 has 18 residues. Germline V CDR1 and CDR2: LNHNV, YYDKDF (reference sequence). The CDR3 DNA follows: TGTGCCACCAGCAGTGGGCTTAGGCTAGCGGAGGGTGGCGGGGAGCTGTTTTTT. It codes for CATSSGLRLAEGGGELFF.

This clone was detected once. The chain links TRBV5-1 to TRBJ2-7; D is ambiguous. V was trimmed by 2 bases and J by 6 bases, leaving 12 bases between them. This CDR3 comprises 13 residues. Germline V gene lookup returns CDR1 SGHRS and CDR2 YFSETQ. The CDR3 spells CASSLPGLAEQYF. As DNA, the CDR3 is TGCGCCAGCAGCTTACCGGGTTTGGCCGAGCAGTACTTC.

This clone was counted once. This rearrangement joins TRBV7-3 to TRBJ2-3; D gene uncertain. The CDR3 has 14 residues. Trimming took 2 bases from V and 1 from J, leaving 7 bases between them. CDR1 and CDR2 (germline): SGHTA, FQGTGA. CDR3 protein: CASSLALGTDTQYF. DNA for the CDR3: TGTGCCAGCAGCTTAGCACTCGGCACAGATACGCAGTATTTT.

V is TRBV24-1 and J is TRBJ1-2; D perhaps matches TRBD1 (6 bases). This CDR3 region has 15 residues. Trimming pared 3 bases from V and 7 bases from J, leaving 17 bases between. The germline V gene has CDR1 KGHDR and CDR2 SFDVKD. The CDR3: CATSDHEPDRTGYTF. Here the CDR3 DNA reads TGTGCCACCAGTGATCATGAACCGGACAGAACTGGCTACACCTTC.

This clone was observed a few times. CDR3 in DNA: TGTGCCTGGCGAACATCCTACGAGCAGTACTTC. This codes for CAWRTSYEQYF. The J gene is TRBJ2-7, the V gene TRBV30; D unresolved. With 5 bases removed from V and 1 base from J, the gap between germline ends came to 6 bases. Germline V CDR1 and CDR2: GTSNPN, SVGIG (reference sequence). The length of the CDR3 is 11 residues. The entire variable domain, with the rest obtained from reference TRBV30 and TRBJ2-7, is as follows: SQTIHQWPATLVQPVGSPLSLECTVEGTSNPNLYWYRQAAGRGLQLLFYSVGIGQISSEVPQNLSASRPQDRQFILSSKKLLLSDSGFYLCAWRTSYEQYFGPGTRLTVT.

CDR3 nucleotide sequence: TGTGCCAGCATTTCCGCGGGAATCATGAACACTGAAGCTTTCTTT. It encodes CASISAGIMNTEAFF. The chain uses TRBV6-5 and TRBJ1-1, with D unclear. This CDR3 is 15 amino acids long. CDR1 and CDR2 from the germline V gene are MNHEY and SVGAGI. With 7 bases removed from V and 0 bases from J, the gap between germline ends came to 15 bases.

The genes are TRBV19 and TRBJ1-2; possible D gene TRBD1, 6 bases. The length of the CDR3 is 14 residues. Germline values: CDR1 LNHDA, CDR2 SQIVND (reference sequence). V was trimmed by 4 bases and J by 4 bases, leaving 13 bases between them. CDR3: CASSNQGQSYGYTF. CDR3 sequence (DNA): TGTGCCAGTAGTAATCAAGGACAGAGCTATGGCTACACCTTC.

This clone has just one count. The CDR3 nucleotides are TGTGCCAGCAGCTTAGTTGGCAGCTACAATGAGCAGTTCTTC. Its translation: CASSLVGSYNEQFF. The chain combines TRBV7-2 with TRBJ2-1; no definite D call. Germline values: CDR1 SGHTA, CDR2 FQGNSA. The CDR3 consists of 14 residues. Trimming took off 1 base at V and 3 bases at J, with 7 bases between the two ends.

V is TRBV5-6 and J is TRBJ1-3; TRBD1 agrees at 9 bases. The CDR3 loop spans 15 amino acids. V shed 1 base, J shed 7 bases, and the junction held 6 bases outside the gene matches. Germline V lookup: CDR1 SGHDT, CDR2 YYEEEE. CDR3 nucleotide sequence: TGTGCCAGCAGCTTGCCCGGGACAGGGAAGAACACCATATATTTT. It yields the protein CASSLPGTGKNTIYF.

This sequence joins TRBV5-1 and TRBJ1-2; D gene ambiguous. The length of the CDR3 is 13 residues. V was clipped by 4 bases and J by 6 bases, with 13 bases between them. Germline V CDR1 and CDR2: SGHRS, YFSETQ. Written as DNA, the CDR3 is TGCGCCAGCAGCCGAGGAGGGTCTGATGGCTACACCTTC. Translation: CASSRGGSDGYTF.

This chain connects TRBV19 to TRBJ1-5; D is ambiguous. CDR1 LNHDA and CDR2 SQIVND come from the germline V gene (reference sequence). The ends were cut back, 5 bases at V and 0 bases at J, with 8 bases in the middle. The CDR3 spans 14 residues. The CDR3 loop is CASSLYYSNQPQHF. CDR3 DNA sequence: TGTGCCAGTAGTCTGTACTATAGCAATCAGCCCCAGCATTTT.

This chain joins TRBV27 and TRBJ2-2; TRBD1 agrees at 7 bases. The CDR3 is made up of 14 amino acids. V lost 7 bases to trimming and J lost 0 bases; unmatched junction nucleotides: 2. Germline CDR1 MNHEY, CDR2 SMNVEV (reference sequence). In nucleotides, the CDR3 is TGTGCCAGCAAACAGGGGTCGAACACCGGGGAGCTGTTTTTT. Protein: CASKQGSNTGELFF.

The CDR3 region has the DNA TGCGCCAGCAGCTTGGGACAGATTAATGAGCAGTTCTTC. It yields the protein CASSLGQINEQFF. The chain has TRBV5-1 and TRBJ2-1; perhaps TRBD1 as D (5 bases). V dropped 0 bases and J dropped 7 bases, with 8 bases sitting between them. This CDR3 is 13 amino acids long. Germline V gives CDR1 SGHRS, CDR2 YFSETQ. Filled out from reference TRBV5-1 and TRBJ2-1, the complete variable domain reads KAGVTQTPRYLIKTRGQQVTLSCSPISGHRSVSWYQQTPGQGLQFLFEYFSETQRNKGNFPGRFSGRQFSNSRSEMNVSTLELGDSALYLCASSLGQINEQFFGPGTRLTVL.

This clone has only one observation. The rearrangement uses TRBV7-9 and TRBJ2-7, with 9 positions matching TRBD1. Unmatched junction bases numbered 10, after V lost 4 bases and J lost 3 bases. The length of the CDR3 is 16 residues. The germline V gene encodes CDR1 SEHNR and CDR2 FQNEAQ (reference sequence). CDR3 nucleotides: TGTGCCAGCAGCTCCATCTGGACAGGGGTGTACTACGAGCAGTACTTC. This encodes CASSSIWTGVYYEQYF.

This chain links TRBV28 with TRBJ1-1, with 9 bases that match TRBD1. The V gene's germline CDR1 is MDHEN and CDR2 SYDVKM. V was clipped by 6 bases and J by 4 bases; unmatched bases: 3. CDR3 length equals 13 residues. Written as DNA, the CDR3 is TGTGCCAGCAGGAGGGACAGGGTCACTGAAGCTTTCTTT. It is translated as CASRRDRVTEAFF.

The chain uses TRBV19 and TRBJ2-3, with D possibly matching TRBD2 (5 bases). The CDR3 totals 14 residues. Germline values: CDR1 LNHDA, CDR2 SQIVND (reference sequence). V lost 3 bases and J 4 bases, leaving 11 bases between the germline ends. CDR3 sequence (DNA): TGTGCCAGTAGTATCCGGGGTTCCCCAGATACGCAGTATTTT. It encodes CASSIRGSPDTQYF.

The gene calls are TRBV7-2 and TRBJ2-5, with 11 bases that match TRBD2. V shed 5 bases and J 5 bases; nucleotides not matched to a gene: 4. Germline V gives CDR1 SGHTA, CDR2 FQGNSA. CDR3 length: 14 residues. CDR3 bases: TGTGCCAGCAGCGCCTCTAGCGGGGGGGAGACCCAGTACTTC. Translating gives CASSASSGGETQYF.